Sequencing of this T cell receptor (beta chain) was carried out in a study of blood T cell repertoires in COVID-19. Background on the study: T cells, B-cell-depleted T cells, or PBMCs provided the cDNA or gDNA that served as material.

There are 15 residues in the CDR3. Trimming shortened V by 6 bases and J by 1 base, and 16 bases separated the two germline ends. The germline V gene encodes CDR1 SGHNT and CDR2 YYREEE (reference sequence). The assay was immunoSEQ multiplex PCR, and TCRdb's table has in-frame clones only and misses some. The table records under 350,000 clones, 86% of them present only once. This clone was seen a few times. This TCR derives from a woman aged 40 to 49 with acute COVID-19. The specimen sequenced was PBMCs or T cells enriched from blood (not recorded which). The J gene is TRBJ1-1, the V gene TRBV5-4; D may be TRBD1 (5 bases). The CDR3 loop reads CASNSGGSGNTEAFF. CDR3 coding DNA: TGTGCCAGCAACTCCGGGGGGTCTGGGAACACTGAAGCTTTCTTT.